These 13 T cell receptor beta chains came from one sample sequenced in a study of OX40 agonist ivuxolimab in advanced cancers. Only in-frame clones appear in the TCRdb table, and some are missing; sequencing was by immunoSEQ multiplex PCR. The sample records around 69,000 clones, 80% to 90% being singletons. The input for sequencing was CD4+ or CD8+ T cells sorted from blood, taken in a trial of the OX40 agonist ivuxolimab. These receptors originate from an adult with an advanced solid tumor such as melanoma, head and neck, liver or kidney cancer.

The V call is TRBV5-5, the J call TRBJ1-4; a weak D match, TRBD1 (5 bases). Trimming took 5 bases from V and 6 from J, leaving 20 bases between them. Looked up from germline, CDR1 is SGHKS and CDR2 is YYEKEE (reference sequence). The CDR3 spans 16 residues. CDR3 loop: CASSLSQGWRDEKLFF. The DNA for the CDR3 is TGTGCCAGCAGTCTCTCCCAGGGCTGGAGGGATGAAAAACTGTTTTTT.

This chain links TRBV11-1 with TRBJ2-1; TRBD2 agrees at 11 bases. From germline, CDR1 is SGHAT and CDR2 FQDESV (reference sequence). The CDR3 loop spans 16 amino acids. The ends lost 1 base at V and 9 bases at J; junction bases unmatched: 8. CDR3 in DNA: TGTGCCAGCAGCTTAGGGGGGACTAGCGGAATATTTGAGCAGTTCTTC. Translation gives CASSLGGTSGIFEQFF.

The chain links TRBV29-1 to TRBJ1-5; TRBD1 might be the D (6 bases). The CDR3 contains 16 residues. The germline V gene has CDR1 SQVTM and CDR2 ANQGSEA. V lost 3 bases to trimming and J lost 4 bases, with 19 bases between them. The DNA for the CDR3 is TGCAGCGTTGAGGTTGGGGGCTCAGGATCGAATCAGCCCCAGCATTTT. Residues: CSVEVGGSGSNQPQHF.

This rearrangement joins TRBV4-1 to TRBJ2-7; D possibly uses TRBD1 or TRBD2 (5 bases each). Germline CDR1 is MGHRA and CDR2 is YSYEKL. V lost 1 base, J lost 0 bases, and 10 bases lay in between. The CDR3 totals 15 residues. CDR3 protein: CASSQGWGSSYEQYF. In DNA, the CDR3 is TGCGCCAGCAGCCAAGGGTGGGGGAGCTCCTACGAGCAGTACTTC.

This clone was seen only once. The chain links TRBV28 to TRBJ1-4, with TRBD1 matching 8 bases. Germline CDR1 MDHEN, CDR2 SYDVKM. V lost 7 bases and J lost 5; bases outside the gene matches: 9. The CDR3 extends over 15 amino acids. The CDR3 region has the DNA TGTGCCAGCACCCCCGACAGGGGCTGGAATGAAAAACTGTTTTTT. Translated: CASTPDRGWNEKLFF.

This clone was found once. The chain employs TRBV7-2 and TRBJ2-3, with 12 bases identical to TRBD2. Germline CDR1 SGHTA, CDR2 FQGNSA. This CDR3 has 15 residues. V lost 2 bases, J lost 5 bases, and 2 bases stayed unmatched. As DNA, the CDR3 is TGTGCCAGCAGCTTACGACTAGCGGGAGAAGATACGCAGTATTTT. Its protein is CASSLRLAGEDTQYF. Full variable domain (missing parts from reference TRBV7-2 and TRBJ2-3): GAGVSQSPSNKVTEKGKDVELRCDPISGHTALYWYRQSLGQGLEFLIYFQGNSAPDKSGLPSDRFSAERTGGSVSTLTIQRTQQEDSAVYLCASSLRLAGEDTQYFGPGTRLTVL.

As to this clone: The junction does not match germline at one end; this may be a read error. The chain couples TRBV6-1 to TRBJ1-4; no clear D gene. This CDR3 spans 14 amino acids. The germline CDR1 and CDR2 sequences are MNHNS and SASEGT. The CDR3: CASREGGTNEKLFF. Here the CDR3 DNA reads TGTGCCAGCAGGGAAGGAGGGACTAATGAAAAACTGTTTTTT.

In its sample, this clone was seen once. The V call is TRBV10-2, the J call TRBJ2-5; D remains ambiguous. The V end lost 6 bases, the J end lost 5 bases, and 16 bases lay between the germline ends. Germline-derived CDR1 and CDR2 are WSHSY and SAAADI. The CDR3 contains 14 residues. CDR3 protein: CASRSLDFRETQYF. The CDR3 nucleotides read TGCGCCAGCAGGAGTCTGGATTTTAGGGAGACCCAGTACTTC.

This chain links TRBV6-6 with TRBJ1-1, with D unresolved. V shed 1 base and J shed 2 bases, with 11 bases lying between them. The CDR3 has 15 amino acids. The germline V gene encodes CDR1 MNHNY and CDR2 SVGAGI (reference sequence). The CDR3 sequence: CASSYLSRYNTEAFF. The CDR3 DNA is TGTGCCAGCAGTTACTTATCGAGATACAACACTGAAGCTTTCTTT.

The CDR3 DNA sequence: TGTGCCAGCAGCTTAAGGGCTGCGCAGCCCCAGCATTTT. The encoded protein is CASSLRAAQPQHF. The J gene is TRBJ1-5, the V gene TRBV7-9; D call uncertain. This CDR3 comprises 13 residues. Germline V gives CDR1 SEHNR, CDR2 FQNEAQ (reference sequence). Between the trimmed V and J ends, which lost 2 bases and 7 bases, there was a span of 9 bases.

This clone was observed a handful of times. The J gene is TRBJ2-3, the V gene TRBV19; the match to TRBD1 covers 7 bases. V trimming: 9 bases; J trimming: 0 bases; junction bases outside the gene matches: 9. The CDR3 totals 15 residues. The germline V gene encodes CDR1 LNHDA and CDR2 SQIVND (reference sequence). CDR3 sequence reads: CASRGQTTSTDTQYF. CDR3 coding DNA: TGTGCCAGCCGGGGACAGACAACTAGCACAGATACGCAGTATTTT.

This clone was seen a handful of times. The chain combines TRBV11-3 with TRBJ1-4; D is undetermined. The germline V gene encodes CDR1 SGHNT and CDR2 YENEEA. This CDR3 contains 14 residues. V lost 1 base to trimming and J lost 5 bases, with 8 bases between them. The CDR3 spells CASSLGFANEKLFF. Written as DNA, the CDR3 is TGTGCCAGCAGCTTAGGTTTCGCAAATGAAAAACTGTTTTTT.

V gene TRBV5-1 combines with J gene TRBJ2-5; 8 positions agree with TRBD1. V was clipped by 1 base and J by 5 bases; unmatched bases: 7. The CDR3 runs 15 residues. The V gene's germline CDR1 is SGHRS and CDR2 YFSETQ. In nucleotides, the CDR3 is TGCGCCAGCAGCTTGTTCCAGGGGGCGCGGGAGACCCAGTACTTC. Its protein is CASSLFQGARETQYF.